This T cell receptor beta chain originates from a study of T cells after yellow fever vaccination. TCRdb reanalysed the 5' RACE reads using MiXCR and keeps one entry per CDR3 protein. This sample has around 88,000 distinct CDR3 sequences, with more than 10% found just once. The sequence was obtained from a man between 18 and 29 years old who received the YFV17D yellow fever vaccine. Sequencing used CD8+ T cells not binding an NS4B(214-222) dextramer, sorted from PBMCs, obtained 21 days after the first yellow fever vaccination.

The CDR3 reads CASSARQGERNTGELFF. The CDR3 DNA sequence: TGTGCCAGCAGCGCCAGACAGGGGGAGAGGAACACCGGGGAGCTGTTTTTT. V usage is TRBV7-9 and J usage is TRBJ2-2, with TRBD1 matching over 9 bases. CDR3 length: 17 residues. Germline CDR1 is SEHNR and CDR2 is FQNEAQ (reference sequence). The V segment lost 5 bases and the J segment 1 base; nucleotides outside the gene matches: 8.